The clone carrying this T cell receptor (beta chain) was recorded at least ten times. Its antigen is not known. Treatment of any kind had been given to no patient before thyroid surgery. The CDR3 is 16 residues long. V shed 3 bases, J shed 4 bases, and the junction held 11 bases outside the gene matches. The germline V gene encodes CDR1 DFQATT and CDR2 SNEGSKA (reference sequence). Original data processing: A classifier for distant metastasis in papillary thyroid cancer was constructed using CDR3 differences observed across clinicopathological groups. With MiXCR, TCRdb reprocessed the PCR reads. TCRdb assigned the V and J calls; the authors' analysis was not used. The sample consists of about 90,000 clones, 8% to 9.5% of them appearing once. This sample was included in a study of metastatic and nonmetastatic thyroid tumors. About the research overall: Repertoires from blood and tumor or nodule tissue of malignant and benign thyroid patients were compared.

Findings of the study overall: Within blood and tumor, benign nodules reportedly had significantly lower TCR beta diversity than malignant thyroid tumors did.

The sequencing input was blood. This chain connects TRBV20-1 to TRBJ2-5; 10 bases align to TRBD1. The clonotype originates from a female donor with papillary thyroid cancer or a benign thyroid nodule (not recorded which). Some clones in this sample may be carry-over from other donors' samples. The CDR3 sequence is CSARTGGSGGGETQYF. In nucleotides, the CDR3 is TGCAGTGCTAGGACAGGGGGCAGCGGGGGAGGAGAGACCCAGTACTTC.